This T cell receptor beta chain was identified during a study of radiotherapy plus CTLA-4 blockade in lung cancer. Study-wide background: Disease control was seen in 31% of patients, objective responses in around 17%.

The method was immunoSEQ multiplex PCR; TCRdb's version includes in-frame clones alone and lacks a portion of them. This sample has 81,000 or so clones, with around 81% found just once. Study-wide findings and caveats: How blood T cell clones changed early, along with interferon-beta, reportedly forecast response best. Tumor-origin TCR clones grew in blood after radiotherapy plus ipilimumab.

The CDR3 has 14 amino acids. Germline CDR1 reads ENHRY; CDR2 reads SYGVKD. J gave up 5 bases and V 4 bases, and 3 bases lay outside the gene matches. This clone appeared a few times. Its cognate antigen is unknown. The TCR comes from a human donor with non-small cell lung cancer whose response to radiotherapy plus ipilimumab could not be evaluated. Some clones in this sample may be carry-over from other donors' samples. This sample comprised peripheral blood, obtained from a patient treated with radiotherapy plus ipilimumab. V usage is TRBV10-3 and J usage is TRBJ1-4, with 8 bases lining up with TRBD1. CDR3 region: CAISATGVNEKLFF. CDR3 sequence (DNA): TGTGCCATCAGTGCGACAGGGGTAAATGAAAAACTGTTTTTT.